This TCR beta chain derives from a study of CD8+ T cells in alopecia areata. After isolation, RNA underwent reverse transcription to generate cDNA as the sequencing template. Some clones are missing from TCRdb's copy, which holds only in-frame ones; the method was immunoSEQ multiplex PCR. Of 150,000 to 200,000 clones listed, roughly two thirds are singletons. V gave up 4 bases and J gave up 8 bases, with 15 bases separating them. This CDR3 comprises 13 residues. Germline CDR1 and CDR2: SQVTM and ANQGSEA. Described treatment: oral pan-JAK inhibitor, 5-10 mg twice daily. The source of this sequence is a human donor with alopecia areata. The specimen was CD4+ T cells sorted from blood, collected at week 4, from a patient treated with tofacitinib. This chain joins TRBV29-1 and TRBJ2-1, with D possibly being TRBD1 (5 bases). CDR3 residues: CSVGGAPGYEQFF. Here the CDR3 DNA reads TGCAGCGTTGGTGGGGCTCCGGGCTATGAGCAGTTCTTC.